The rows below give T cell receptor beta chains drawn from one sample of a study of shared clonotypes between healthy human individuals. Produced via immunoSEQ multiplex PCR; TCRdb's table is partial and in-frame only. The data contain about 1 million clones, roughly 74% of them seen just once; the ten biggest clones take up 0.5% to 0.6%. The sample taken for sequencing was memory CD4+ T cells from PBMCs. Receptors originate from a man aged 18-30 years in good health. Some clones in this sample may be carry-over from other donors' samples. The CDR3 runs from the conserved cysteine through the conserved F or W. The D gene is left open where the match is weak. Not all rows give a size; the values are once, few, many and, for expanded clones, a class.

D gene	V gene	J gene	clone size	CDR3 DNA	CDR3 protein
-	TRBV4-1	TRBJ2-1	-	TGCGCCAGCAGCCAAGTCCGCGGGCGGAGGATCCATGAGCAGTTCTTC	CASSQVRGRRIHEQFF
-	TRBV27	TRBJ1-2	-	TGTGCCAGCAGCTTAGGGGGGGTGGGTGGCTACACCTTC	CASSLGGVGGYTF
-	TRBV7-9	TRBJ2-3	-	TGTGCCAGCAGCGAAACAGGGAGGGCCACGGATACGCAGTATTTT	CASSETGRATDTQYF
-	TRBV5-1	TRBJ1-1	-	TGCGCCAGCAGCTCCGCAGGGGAGAACACTGAAGCTTTCTTT	CASSSAGENTEAFF
TRBD2	TRBV6-5	TRBJ2-7	-	TGTGCCAGCAGTTACTCGAGAACTAGCGGGAGGTACGAGCAGTACTTC	CASSYSRTSGRYEQYF
-	TRBV9	TRBJ2-3	-	TGTGCCAGCAGCGTAGCAGGGGATGCCACAGATACGCAGTATTTT	CASSVAGDATDTQYF
-	TRBV4-1	TRBJ2-1	-	TGCGCCAGCAGCCAAGATATGTCGCAGCGGGCCCGCAATGAGCAGTTCTTC	CASSQDMSQRARNEQFF
-	TRBV28	TRBJ2-1	-	TGTGCCAGCAGTTCGACGCGGGTGGCCTACAATGAGCAGTTCTTC	CASSSTRVAYNEQFF
TRBD2	TRBV18	TRBJ2-1	-	TGTGCCAGCTCACCAACGACTAGCGTCTACAATGAGCAGTTCTTC	CASSPTTSVYNEQFF
TRBD2	TRBV7-6	TRBJ2-1	-	TGTGCCAGCAGCTTATATATTGCGGGAGACTACAATGAGCAGTTCTTC	CASSLYIAGDYNEQFF
-	TRBV28	TRBJ1-5	once	TGTGCCAGCAGTTTATCTATGAGCTGGGGCGGTCAGCCCCAGCATTTT	CASSLSMSWGGQPQHF
-	TRBV15	TRBJ2-5	-	TGTGCCACCAGCAGAGCACTGATTCAAGAGACCCAGTACTTC	CATSRALIQETQYF
-	TRBV18	TRBJ2-6	-	TGTGCCAGCTCAGGCGGACTTCCCAGCTCTGGGGCCAACGTCCTGACTTTC	CASSGGLPSSGANVLTF
-	TRBV10-1	TRBJ2-6	-	TGCGCCAACCCCGGTCGGTCTGGGGCCAACGTCCTGACTTTC	CANPGRSGANVLTF
-	TRBV20-1	TRBJ1-2	-	TGCAGTGCTCCCCCCGGCTACACCTTC	CSAPPGYTF
-	TRBV19	TRBJ1-4	-	TGTGCCAGTAGTATCAGGGGCGCGCGGGAAAAACTGTTTTTT	CASSIRGAREKLFF
TRBD1	TRBV27	TRBJ1-4	-	TGTGCCAGCAGTTTCCAGGGGGCTGCTAATGAAAAACTGTTTTTT	CASSFQGAANEKLFF
-	TRBV10-3	TRBJ2-6	-	TGTGCCTCACAGCAGTACTCTGGGGCCAACGTCCTGACTTTC	CASQQYSGANVLTF
-	TRBV7-2	TRBJ1-1	-	TGTGCCAGCAGCGGCCGGGTTAACACTGAAGCTTTCTTT	CASSGRVNTEAFF
-	TRBV4-1	TRBJ1-2	once	TGCGCCAGCAGCCAAGATATCGCCGGAGGTGGCTACACCTTC	CASSQDIAGGGYTF
-	TRBV5-5	TRBJ2-7	-	TGTGCCAGCAGCTTGGCCGGGAGCTACGAGCAGTACTTC	CASSLAGSYEQYF
TRBD2	TRBV7-2	TRBJ2-1	-	TGTGCCAGCAGCTTACAGCGGGGGGGCTACAATGAGCAGTTCTTC	CASSLQRGGYNEQFF
-	TRBV4-3	TRBJ2-5	-	TGCGCCAGCAGCCTCGACAGGAACCAAGAGACCCAGTACTTC	CASSLDRNQETQYF
-	TRBV7-9	TRBJ2-7	-	TGTGCCAGCAGCACCCGCCTGGGACTCAATAAGACGGAGCAGTACTTC	CASSTRLGLNKTEQYF
-	TRBV15	TRBJ1-2	-	TGTGCCACCAGCAGAGGGAGTCTCGGCTATGGCTACACCTTC	CATSRGSLGYGYTF
-	TRBV9	TRBJ1-1	-	TGTGCCAGCAGCGTAAGGGCGACAGGTGGGGCTGAAGCTTTCTTT	CASSVRATGGAEAFF
TRBD1	TRBV19	TRBJ2-4	-	TGTGCCAGTCACCCCCAGGGGGCCGCCAAAAACATTCAGTACTTC	CASHPQGAAKNIQYF
-	TRBV11-2	TRBJ1-3	-	TGTGCCAGCAGTCCCATTTCCTCTGGAAACACCATATATTTT	CASSPISSGNTIYF
-	TRBV7-2	TRBJ2-2	-	TGTGCCAGCAGCTCAAATAGCAGGCGGGGCGGGGAGCTGTTTTTT	CASSSNSRRGGELFF
TRBD2	TRBV5-1	TRBJ2-7	-	TGCGCCAGCAGCTCCCTGCGGGAGGGACCCGAGCAGTACTTC	CASSSLREGPEQYF
-	TRBV5-1	TRBJ2-5	-	TGCGCCAGCAGCGGGACCGGCGGACGCCAAGAGACCCAGTACTTC	CASSGTGGRQETQYF
-	TRBV7-9	TRBJ2-3	-	TGTGCCAGCAGCTACCTCACAGATACGCAGTATTTT	CASSYLTDTQYF
-	TRBV18	TRBJ2-5	-	TGTGCCAGCTCACAAGGGACTGTCGAGACCCAGTACTTC	CASSQGTVETQYF
-	TRBV4-2	TRBJ1-4	-	TGTGCCAGCAGCCAAGTAAGGGTCCCTAATGAAAAACTGTTTTTT	CASSQVRVPNEKLFF
-	TRBV18	TRBJ2-1	-	TGTGCCAGCTCACCACCGAGTAGGGTGGTCGAGCAGTTCTTC	CASSPPSRVVEQFF
-	TRBV5-1	TRBJ2-1	few	TGCGCCAGCACCCCATCCGACCCCCGTGAGCAGTTCTTC	CASTPSDPREQFF
TRBD1	TRBV28	TRBJ2-7	-	TGTGCCAGCAGTCCAGGAGGGGACAGGAGCTCCTACGAGCAGTACTTC	CASSPGGDRSSYEQYF
-	TRBV28	TRBJ2-5	few	TGTGCCAGCAGTTCCCCCTCCAGGGTTGGTGAGACCCAGTACTTC	CASSSPSRVGETQYF
-	TRBV28	TRBJ1-3	-	TGTGCCAGCAGTTTACCGGCCAGGGTTTCGAACACCATATATTTT	CASSLPARVSNTIYF
-	TRBV7-3	TRBJ1-1	-	TGTGCCAGCAGCTTACGGATGAACACTGAAGCTTTCTTT	CASSLRMNTEAFF
TRBD1	TRBV2	TRBJ2-1	-	TGTGCCAGCAGGGGGACAGGGACGGAGCAGTTCTTC	CASRGTGTEQFF
TRBD1	TRBV25-1	TRBJ2-5	-	TGTGCCAGCAGTGAACCTACAGGGGGGAGAGAGACCCAGTACTTC	CASSEPTGGRETQYF
-	TRBV9	TRBJ2-1	-	TGTGCCAGCAGCGCCCTTATCAACAATGAGCAGTTCTTC	CASSALINNEQFF
TRBD2	TRBV11-2	TRBJ2-1	-	TGTGCCAGCAGCGGTCCACTAGCGGGGAGCTACAATGAGCAGTTCTTC	CASSGPLAGSYNEQFF
-	TRBV29-1	TRBJ1-2	-	TGCAGCGTTGTCGGGGCGGGTGAAAATGGCTACACCTTC	CSVVGAGENGYTF
TRBD2	TRBV5-1	TRBJ2-5	-	TGCGCCAGCAGCTTGGGACTAGCGGGAGGGAACCAAGAGACCCAGTACTTC	CASSLGLAGGNQETQYF
TRBD2	TRBV7-9	TRBJ2-7	few	TGTGCCAGCAGATCTAGCGGGCCTACCTACGAGCAGTACTTC	CASRSSGPTYEQYF
-	TRBV7-3	TRBJ2-7	-	TGTGCCAGCAGCTTAGGGGCGGGATCCAGCTACGAGCAGTACTTC	CASSLGAGSSYEQYF
TRBD1	TRBV2	TRBJ1-2	-	TGTGCCAGCAGTCAGGGGACAGGGGGCGAGTATGGCTACACCTTC	CASSQGTGGEYGYTF
TRBD1	TRBV5-1	TRBJ1-4	-	TGCGCCAGCAGCTTGGGTGGACAGGGATATGAAAAACTGTTTTTT	CASSLGGQGYEKLFF
-	TRBV29-1	TRBJ2-7	-	TGCAGCGTACGGACGGCTACCTACGAGCAGTACTTC	CSVRTATYEQYF
TRBD2	TRBV7-2	TRBJ2-5	-	TGTGCCAGCAGCCATAGGGGCGGGAGGGGAGAGACCCAGTACTTC	CASSHRGGRGETQYF
TRBD1	TRBV7-6	TRBJ2-7	-	TGTGCCAGCAGTTACGGAATCGGGACAGGGGCCTACGAGCAGTACTTC	CASSYGIGTGAYEQYF
-	TRBV30	TRBJ1-5	-	TGTGCCTGGAGCGGAAGCAATCAGCCCCGGCATTTT	CAWSGSNQPRHF
TRBD1	TRBV2	TRBJ2-3	-	TGTGCCAGCGCCGGGACAGACACAGATACGCAGTATTTT	CASAGTDTDTQYF
-	TRBV11-2	TRBJ2-7	-	TGTGCCAGCAGCTTAGGTCGACACAGGGCTATCGACGAGCAGTACTTC	CASSLGRHRAIDEQYF
TRBD2	TRBV6-1	TRBJ2-1	-	TGTGCCAGCAATACAGGGACTAGCGGGAGAGTTGAGCAGTTCTTC	CASNTGTSGRVEQFF
-	TRBV5-1	TRBJ2-4	-	TGCGCCAGCAGCCCTCCCGGGTTATCCAAAAACATTCAGTACTTC	CASSPPGLSKNIQYF
-	TRBV5-5	TRBJ2-7	-	TGTGCCAGCAGCTTGGTATTTGGGGACTACGAGCAGTACTTC	CASSLVFGDYEQYF
-	TRBV25-1	TRBJ1-2	once	TGTGCCAGCAGTGAGGTGGTCTTTGCAGGGGAGGATGGCTACACCTTC	CASSEVVFAGEDGYTF